This T cell receptor (beta chain) was recorded in a study of T cells in Graves' hyperthyroidism and ophthalmopathy. RNA transcripts provided the source from which TCR beta CDR3 regions were amplified. The HTBI set primed first-round TCR CDR3 RT-PCR. TCRdb recomputed calls from the multiplex PCR reads with MiXCR, one row per CDR3 protein. Of about 250,000 distinct CDR3 sequences listed, approximately 23% are singletons. This clonotype was seen ten or more times. The CDR3 has 13 amino acids. The J segment lost 4 bases and the V segment lost 6 bases, leaving 9 bases of the junction unmatched. CDR1 is SQVTM, CDR2 ANQGSEA, per germline.

The sample taken for sequencing was blood. The chain recombines TRBV29-1 with TRBJ2-7; 7 positions match TRBD1. This TCR derives from a man in his thirties or forties with Graves' ophthalmopathy. DNA for the CDR3: TGCAGCGTGCTGACAGGGCAAGATTACGAGCAGTACTTC. It is translated as CSVLTGQDYEQYF.